This T cell receptor (beta chain) is drawn from a study of T cells in localized non-small cell lung cancer. The protocol was immunoSEQ multiplex PCR, while the TCRdb copy is restricted to in-frame clones and leaves out a portion. The top ten clones hold just under 3% of a sample with around 28,000 clones, roughly 89% of them seen once. V lost 1 base and J 0 bases, leaving 9 bases between the germline ends. Germline assignment: CDR1 SEHNR and CDR2 FQNEAQ (reference sequence). The CDR3 covers 16 residues. Comments on this clone: The antigen is unknown.

Study conclusions and caveats: Analysis by sequencing included only one tumor region, so heterogeneity remains possible. Highest T cell clonality was seen in uninvolved adjacent lung, surpassing that measured in tumor. Across samples, adjacent lung featured a median roughly 56 of the top 100 tumor clones. Longer overall survival associated with higher blood T cell density; shorter survival with higher adjacent-lung clonality.

The receptor comes from a female donor older than 55 with stage I lung adenocarcinoma. Specimen: peripheral blood, collected before any cancer treatment. The chain uses TRBV7-9 and TRBJ1-4; D ambiguous. The CDR3 DNA follows: TGTGCCAGCAGCTTAGTCTCCATTGCAACTAATGAAAAACTGTTTTTT. This translates into CASSLVSIATNEKLFF. The whole variable domain, remainder taken from reference TRBV7-9 and TRBJ1-4, is DTGVSQNPRHKITKRGQNVTFRCDPISEHNRLYWYRQTLGQGPEFLTYFQNEAQLEKSRLLSDRFSAERPKGSFSTLEIQRTEQGDSAMYLCASSLVSIATNEKLFFGSGTQLSVL.